This T cell receptor (beta chain) was retrieved from a study of T cells in Graves' hyperthyroidism and ophthalmopathy. Notes on the study in general: Most thyroid-expanded clonotypes above 0.001 were also found in blood.

TCR beta CDR3 region amplification was performed from RNA transcripts. HTBI primers were the set used in a first-round RT-PCR of the TCR CDR3. TCRdb ran MiXCR on the multiplex PCR reads and lists one entry per CDR3 protein. The table lists a few hundred thousand distinct CDR3 sequences, just over 45% of them singletons. The definition of stable Graves' hyperthyroidism was no ophthalmopathy progression within 18 months. Newly diagnosed hyperthyroidism patients aged 18 to 65 years had disease lasting under 2 months. The V end lost 6 bases, the J end lost 2 bases, and 7 bases lay between the germline ends. The CDR3 has 13 amino acids. From germline, CDR1 is SNHLY and CDR2 FYNNEI. About this clonotype: Antigen specificity is unknown.

This TCR was sampled from a young woman with Graves' hyperthyroidism. This chain uses TRBV2 with TRBJ1-4; D uncertain. The sequenced sample was peripheral blood or thyroid tissue (not recorded which). Written as DNA, the CDR3 is TGTGCCAGCAGCCAGTCGACTAATGAAAAACTGTTTTTT. Its translation is CASSQSTNEKLFF.